The 30 T cell receptor beta chains below all came from one sample that was sequenced in a study of T cells in localized non-small cell lung cancer. The protocol was immunoSEQ multiplex PCR, while the TCRdb copy is restricted to in-frame clones and leaves out a portion. The sample has about 41,000 clones, almost 90% seen once. Material: peripheral blood, obtained before any cancer treatment. These receptors originate from a female donor older than 55 with stage I squamous cell lung carcinoma.

CDR3 region: CASSQTAPGTSGSTKNIQYF. CDR3 sequence (DNA): TGCGCCAGCAGCCAGACGGCACCCGGGACTAGCGGGAGTACCAAAAACATTCAGTACTTC. The chain links TRBV4-3 to TRBJ2-4, with TRBD2 identical over 14 bases. The germline gives CDR1 LGHNA, CDR2 YSLEER. Trimming took 3 bases from V and 2 from J; bases not matched to a gene: 12. The CDR3 covers 20 residues.

The rearrangement links TRBV27 to TRBJ2-1, with 8 bases aligning to TRBD1. V lost 5 bases and J lost 4; bases outside the gene matches: 10. Germline values: CDR1 MNHEY, CDR2 SMNVEV (reference sequence). This CDR3 is built from 16 residues. The chain's CDR3 is CASSPWTGPRYNEQFF. In DNA form, the CDR3 reads TGTGCCAGCAGTCCCTGGACAGGGCCTCGATACAATGAGCAGTTCTTC.

The rearrangement links TRBV29-1 to TRBJ1-2, with a tentative D call TRBD1 (6 bases). The germline V and J ends were trimmed by 6 bases and 8 bases, with 16 bases remaining between them. This CDR3 contains 12 residues. Germline V gives CDR1 SQVTM, CDR2 ANQGSEA. Here the CDR3 DNA reads TGCAGCGTGGCACAGGGTGCGGGAGGCTACACCTTC. Protein product: CSVAQGAGGYTF.

There are a few counts of this clone. The J gene is TRBJ2-3, the V gene TRBV6-5; D gene ambiguous. This CDR3 contains 12 residues. Germline CDR1 MNHEY, CDR2 SVGAGI. The V end lost 4 bases, the J end lost 5 bases, and 7 bases lay between the germline ends. Written as DNA, the CDR3 is TGTGCCAGCAGTTTTCGACGAGATACGCAGTATTTT. It specifies CASSFRRDTQYF.

V usage is TRBV18 and J usage is TRBJ2-3; TRBD2 is a possible D gene (7 bases). The germline CDR1 and CDR2 sequences are KGHSH and LQKENI. The CDR3 runs to 14 residues. Trimming left V 6 bases short and J 3 bases short, with 13 bases between. CDR3 protein: CASSPGRGTDTQYF. In nucleotides, the CDR3 is TGTGCCAGCTCCCCGGGGAGGGGGACAGATACGCAGTATTTT.

This chain joins TRBV2 and TRBJ2-5, with D tentatively TRBD2 (5 bases). The germline V gene has CDR1 SNHLY and CDR2 FYNNEI. CDR3 length: 15 amino acids. With 4 bases removed from V and 1 base from J, the gap between germline ends came to 13 bases. CDR3 residues: CASSGTGKFQETQYF. CDR3 DNA: TGTGCCAGCAGTGGAACGGGAAAGTTCCAAGAGACCCAGTACTTC.

The genes are TRBV7-9 and TRBJ2-3; D is unresolved. Trimming cost V 4 bases and J 0 bases, with 11 bases left between them. The CDR3 covers 15 residues. CDR1 and CDR2 (germline): SEHNR, FQNEAQ (reference sequence). DNA of the CDR3: TGTGCCAGCAGCTCTAGGGCACTTAGCACAGATACGCAGTATTTT. Amino acid sequence: CASSSRALSTDTQYF.

V is TRBV7-6 and J is TRBJ2-7; D remains unclear. CDR1 and CDR2 (germline): SGHVS, FNYEAQ. V was cut by 0 bases and J by 6 bases, with 9 bases left in between. This CDR3 has 13 amino acids. CDR3 DNA: TGTGCCAGCAGCTTAGCGGGAATCGGCGAGCAGTACTTC. It is translated as CASSLAGIGEQYF.

The chain couples TRBV10-3 to TRBJ2-3; tentative D call: TRBD2 (5 bases). CDR1 ENHRY and CDR2 SYGVKD come from the germline V gene. This CDR3 is 13 amino acids long. Between the trimmed V and J ends, which lost 5 bases and 2 bases, there was a span of 8 bases. The CDR3 DNA reads TGTGCCATCAGTCCAGCGGACACAGATACGCAGTATTTT. Amino acids: CAISPADTDTQYF.

The chain couples TRBV5-1 to TRBJ2-7; D is unclear. Trimming pared 0 bases from V and 6 bases from J, leaving 4 bases between. The germline CDR1 and CDR2 sequences are SGHRS and YFSETQ. The CDR3 totals 11 residues. CDR3 amino acids: CASSLAGEQYF. CDR3 DNA: TGCGCCAGCAGCTTGGCCGGCGAGCAGTACTTC.

The gene calls are TRBV6-5 and TRBJ1-5; the match to TRBD1 covers 7 bases. The CDR3 loop spans 14 amino acids. Germline V gives CDR1 MNHEY, CDR2 SVGAGI. Germline trimming cut 5 bases from V and 5 bases from J; bases unmatched to any gene: 6. The CDR3 reads CASSPDRSYQPQHF. For the CDR3, the DNA is TGTGCCAGCAGTCCGGACAGGTCCTATCAGCCCCAGCATTTT.

V is TRBV5-5 and J is TRBJ2-7; 11 nucleotides match TRBD2. The CDR3 extends over 15 amino acids. Losses at the gene ends were 4 bases for V and 4 bases for J; bases not matched to a gene: 7. Germline V gene lookup returns CDR1 SGHKS and CDR2 YYEKEE (reference sequence). The CDR3 DNA follows: TGTGCCAGCAGCACTGGACTAGCGGGTTCTTACGAGCAGTACTTC. This translates into CASSTGLAGSYEQYF.

The chain has TRBV28 and TRBJ2-4, with TRBD1 matching 7 bases. This CDR3 region has 16 residues. The germline V gene has CDR1 MDHEN and CDR2 SYDVKM. Unmatched junction bases numbered 11, after V lost 6 bases and J lost 3 bases. The CDR3 sequence: CASSSQGLLGKNIQYF. The DNA for the CDR3 is TGTGCCAGCAGCTCACAGGGGTTACTAGGCAAAAACATTCAGTACTTC.

In DNA form, the CDR3 reads TGTGCCAGCAGCTTAGGGCCCGTAGGGAGTTCGCTCACAGATACGCAGTATTTT. This sequence encodes CASSLGPVGSSLTDTQYF. V usage is TRBV13 and J usage is TRBJ2-3; TRBD2 is a possible D gene (5 bases). This CDR3 region has 18 residues. Trimming took off 0 bases at V and 2 bases at J, with 18 bases between the two ends. The V gene's germline CDR1 is PRHDT and CDR2 FYEKMQ (reference sequence).

The chain couples TRBV29-1 to TRBJ2-1, with D possibly TRBD2 on 6 matching bases. Trimming took off 3 bases at V and 7 bases at J, with 13 bases between the two ends. CDR1 is SQVTM and CDR2 is ANQGSEA in the germline V gene. CDR3 length: 13 amino acids. For the CDR3, the DNA is TGCAGCGTTGACGCTGGGACTGTTAATGAGCAGTTCTTC. It encodes CSVDAGTVNEQFF.

V gene TRBV18 combines with J gene TRBJ1-1; D call uncertain. V was shortened by 6 bases and J by 4 bases, with 15 bases between the two germline ends. This CDR3 has 14 residues. Per germline, CDR1 KGHSH and CDR2 LQKENI. As DNA, the CDR3 is TGTGCCAGCTCCTCCCCCGGGAGGGTCACTGAAGCTTTCTTT. Its translation is CASSSPGRVTEAFF.

This chain links TRBV6-1 with TRBJ2-5; 10 nucleotides align to TRBD2. Germline CDR1 is MNHNS and CDR2 is SASEGT. CDR3 length: 15 amino acids. V lost 6 bases to trimming and J lost 5 bases; unmatched junction nucleotides: 9. CDR3 nucleotide sequence: TGTGCCAGCAGACCAGCGGGAGGGTTGGGGGAGACCCAGTACTTC. Amino acids: CASRPAGGLGETQYF.

The rearrangement links TRBV12-5 to TRBJ1-2; unclear D gene. CDR1 and CDR2 (germline): LGHNT, FRNRAP. Trimming left V 1 base short and J 9 bases short, with 9 bases between. This CDR3 is built from 12 residues. CDR3 nucleotide sequence: TGTGCTAGTGGTTTGGGACCGTCTAGCTACACCTTC. This sequence encodes CASGLGPSSYTF. Full variable domain (missing parts from reference TRBV12-5 and TRBJ1-2): DARVTQTPRHKVTEMGQEVTMRCQPILGHNTVFWYRQTMMQGLELLAYFRNRAPLDDSGMPKDRFSAEMPDATLATLKIQPSEPRDSAVYFCASGLGPSSYTFGSGTRLTVV.

Written as DNA, the CDR3 is TGTGCCAGCAGCACCCAGGCGGGAGAGAACACCGGGGAGCTGTTTTTT. Its translation: CASSTQAGENTGELFF. The chain links TRBV9 to TRBJ2-2, with 7 bases matching TRBD2. Germline CDR1 reads SGDLS; CDR2 reads YYNGEE. The CDR3 spans 16 residues. Losses at the gene ends were 4 bases for V and 1 base for J; bases not matched to a gene: 7.

The V call is TRBV2, the J call TRBJ2-7; the match to TRBD2 covers 7 bases. The CDR3 has 15 residues. Germline lookup yields CDR1 SNHLY and CDR2 FYNNEI. Germline trimming cut 6 bases from V and 4 bases from J; bases unmatched to any gene: 12. The CDR3 spells CASSVGLVGPYEQYF. CDR3 sequence (DNA): TGTGCCAGCAGCGTCGGACTAGTAGGTCCTTACGAGCAGTACTTC.

This clone was recorded only once. The chain combines TRBV7-9 with TRBJ2-7, with D perhaps TRBD1 (5 bases). Trimming removed 1 base at V and 3 bases at J, with 7 bases between. The CDR3 runs 13 residues. The germline V gene encodes CDR1 SEHNR and CDR2 FQNEAQ (reference sequence). CDR3 sequence: CASSLGQLYEQYF. The CDR3 DNA follows: TGTGCCAGCAGCTTAGGACAGCTCTACGAGCAGTACTTC.

V and J are TRBV5-4 and TRBJ2-6; no firm D call. Between the trimmed V and J ends, which lost 7 bases and 1 base, there was a span of 12 bases. The CDR3 runs 15 residues. The germline CDR1 and CDR2 sequences are SGHNT and YYREEE (reference sequence). The CDR3 coding sequence is TGTGCCAGCGCACTCCTAAGGTCTGGGGCCAACGTCCTGACTTTC. Translated: CASALLRSGANVLTF. The full variable domain, with the rest looked up from reference TRBV5-4 and TRBJ2-6, is ETGVTQSPTHLIKTRGQQVTLRCSSQSGHNTVSWYQQALGQGPQFIFQYYREEENGRGNFPPRFSGLQFPNYSSELNVNALELDDSALYLCASALLRSGANVLTFGAGSRLTVL.

This chain uses TRBV7-6 with TRBJ2-5; no reliable D call. V shed 4 bases and J shed 2 bases, with 14 bases lying between them. This CDR3 contains 15 residues. Germline CDR1 is SGHVS and CDR2 is FNYEAQ. CDR3 in DNA: TGTGCCAGCAGCTGGGCCTATCAGGCACAAGAGACCCAGTACTTC. This translates into CASSWAYQAQETQYF.

The rearrangement links TRBV5-1 to TRBJ1-3; TRBD1 agrees at 7 bases. The V segment lost 2 bases and the J segment 0 bases; nucleotides outside the gene matches: 5. The CDR3 contains 16 residues. The germline V gene encodes CDR1 SGHRS and CDR2 YFSETQ. The CDR3 sequence: CASSFGTENSGNTIYF. The CDR3 nucleotides read TGCGCCAGCAGCTTCGGGACAGAGAACTCTGGAAACACCATATATTTT.

This rearrangement joins TRBV5-6 to TRBJ2-1; 7 bases are a match to TRBD2. There are 12 residues in the CDR3. Germline V lookup: CDR1 SGHDT, CDR2 YYEEEE. The junction had 5 bases not matched to a gene; V was cut back by 2 bases and J by 12 bases. The CDR3 bases are TGTGCCAGCAGCTTCTCTAGCGGAGGGCAGTTCTTC. It yields the protein CASSFSSGGQFF.

The chain recombines TRBV2 with TRBJ2-1, with D possibly matching TRBD2 (6 bases). Germline loops: CDR1 SNHLY, CDR2 FYNNEI. CDR3 length: 13 residues. The V end lost 7 bases, the J end lost 7 bases, and 14 bases lay between the germline ends. The CDR3 region is CASIPGVGNEQFF. The CDR3 DNA reads as TGTGCCAGCATCCCGGGAGTGGGAAATGAGCAGTTCTTC.

This clone was recorded once. The CDR3 region has the DNA TGCGCCAGCAGCCAGGCCCCGGGCTCAGATACGCAGTATTTT. Translating it yields CASSQAPGSDTQYF. The chain links TRBV4-1 to TRBJ2-3; D is undetermined. The V gene lost 3 bases and the J gene lost 4 bases, with 11 bases spanning the gap. The CDR3 totals 14 residues. The germline gives CDR1 MGHRA, CDR2 YSYEKL.

The CDR3 spells CAISGEDRHLRGTEAFF. CDR3 nucleotides: TGTGCCATCAGTGGGGAGGACAGGCATTTACGGGGCACTGAAGCTTTCTTT. V and J are TRBV10-3 and TRBJ1-1; 7 bases are shared with TRBD1. Germline CDR1 reads ENHRY; CDR2 reads SYGVKD. V dropped 4 bases and J dropped 4; count of bases not matched to a gene: 15. The CDR3 length is 17 residues.

The chain couples TRBV27 to TRBJ2-7; the D gene could be TRBD1 or TRBD2 (5 bases each). V was pared by 6 bases and J by 0 bases, with 12 bases between. The CDR3 is 14 amino acids. Germline V gene sequence: CDR1 MNHEY, CDR2 SMNVEV (reference sequence). The DNA of the CDR3 is TGTGCCAGCAGGGATAGCGACAGCTCCTACGAGCAGTACTTC. It specifies CASRDSDSSYEQYF.

This chain uses TRBV28 with TRBJ2-1; D possibly corresponds to TRBD2 (5 bases). V was pared by 2 bases and J by 1 base, with 9 bases between. The CDR3 length is 15 residues. The germline V gene has CDR1 MDHEN and CDR2 SYDVKM. The CDR3 DNA sequence: TGTGCCAGCAGTTTAACTGGACTTTCCTACAATGAGCAGTTCTTC. It encodes CASSLTGLSYNEQFF.